A selection of T cell receptor beta chains follows, all from one sample in a study of Ad26.COV2.S vaccination and SARS-CoV-2 variants. Assay used: immunoSEQ multiplex PCR; TCRdb lists only in-frame clones, some missing. The sample holds 7,000 or so clones; 84% are singletons and the top ten take approximately 28%. The sample here was peripheral blood, taken after recovery from COVID-19. Receptors were obtained from a human donor who had recovered from COVID-19. Each CDR3 is given without its conserved first and last residue. Fields, in order: V gene, J gene, CDR3 protein.

TRBV5-1	TRBJ2-5	ASSLGGKQETQY
TRBV6-2/TRBV6-3	TRBJ1-5	ASSYSNRGGYSNQPQH
TRBV5-4	TRBJ1-1	ASSSDRARGTEAF
TRBV10-1	TRBJ2-5	ASSALAGGPETQY
TRBV11-3	TRBJ1-1	ASSLGRSGTAF
TRBV13	TRBJ2-3	ASSLGGADTQY
TRBV6-5	TRBJ1-2	ASRDRGNYGCT
TRBV15	TRBJ2-2	ATSPAIGANTGELF
TRBV29-1	TRBJ2-7	SVEAAGGTEQY
TRBV6-2/TRBV6-3	TRBJ2-1	ASSGYRLNEQF
TRBV29-1	TRBJ2-3	SVGAMGGTQY
TRBV12-3/TRBV12-4	TRBJ2-3	ASSLGPVDTQY
TRBV5-4	TRBJ2-7	ASSLSPPFEQY
TRBV7-9	TRBJ1-2	ASSLGGRAARGYT
TRBV3-1/TRBV3-2	TRBJ1-1	ASRPGGQLNTEAF
TRBV20-1	TRBJ2-3	SASSFSGITDTQY
TRBV28	TRBJ2-7	ASSSIQGRTYEQY
TRBV19	TRBJ2-5	ASSIRGAAQETQY
TRBV4-2	TRBJ1-5	ASSQEAQGLTQPQH
TRBV5-4	TRBJ2-3	ASSLGQAADTQY
TRBV6-5	TRBJ1-5	ASSHFHAQGNQPQH
TRBV6-5	TRBJ1-2	ASSYIGQGGYT
TRBV6-5	TRBJ2-5	ASSYRFQETQY
TRBV30	TRBJ1-2	AWSGGGLYGYT
TRBV21-1	TRBJ2-7	ASSLWGSTPSFPPYEQY
TRBV7-8	TRBJ2-1	ASRNAGGYNEQF
TRBV13	TRBJ2-4	ASSFVGGIKNIQY
TRBV4-3	TRBJ1-3	ASSQQALSGNTIY
TRBV5-1	TRBJ2-1	ASRGEVIANEQF
TRBV15	TRBJ2-3	ATSSTERSTDTQY
TRBV5-6	TRBJ1-2	ASSLVRTGGGYT
TRBV7-9	TRBJ2-1	ASSPWGAGGNEQF
TRBV5-8	TRBJ2-1	ASSLAYSPVYNEQF
TRBV7-9	TRBJ2-7	ASSLGGTEQY
TRBV19	TRBJ2-5	ASSGISRETQY
TRBV6-2/TRBV6-3	TRBJ2-7	ASSPLRTTPYEQY
TRBV5-8	TRBJ2-7	ASSPPSVEQY
TRBV18	TRBJ1-2	ASSPPSRRGYGYT
TRBV18	TRBJ2-7	ASSRVQGYEQY
TRBV6-5	TRBJ1-1	ASKTWTDMNTEAF
TRBV11-2	TRBJ1-1	ASSFSVMNTEAF
TRBV27	TRBJ1-1	ASSFHDRGRPTEAF
TRBV11-2	TRBJ2-1	ASSEWGAGDNEQF
TRBV6-5	TRBJ1-2	ASSYTATVGYT
TRBV24-1	TRBJ2-7	ATSDPISYEQY
TRBV11-2	TRBJ1-1	ASSLGGGWGVNTEAF
TRBV6-6	TRBJ1-2	ASSPPPDGYYGYT
TRBV9	TRBJ2-7	ASSRGQGATYEQY
TRBV2	TRBJ1-6	ASRGTGNSPLH
TRBV6-2/TRBV6-3	TRBJ2-2	ASSYHTGTANTGELF
TRBV19	TRBJ2-5	ASSPRASAVQETQY
TRBV7-7	TRBJ2-7	ASSPPRGQGETYEQY
TRBV4-1	TRBJ2-2	ASSLEAGLRVGGELF